Shown below are 9 T cell receptor beta chains from a single sample sequenced in a study of blood T cell repertoires in COVID-19. Profiling relied on immunoSEQ multiplex PCR, and the TCRdb table lists in-frame clones only, not all of them. The sample carries over 250,000 clones, about four fifths recorded once. Sequencing was performed on peripheral blood. These TCRs come from a human donor with COVID-19, enrolled during active disease. The donor label of this sample is uncertain.

The rearrangement joins TRBV19 to TRBJ2-5, with TRBD1 matching 8 bases. V was clipped by 3 bases and J by 5 bases; unmatched bases: 11. Germline loops: CDR1 LNHDA, CDR2 SQIVND (reference sequence). The CDR3 covers 16 residues. The DNA of the CDR3 is TGTGCCAGTAGTATCGACGGACAGGGAGGATTGGAGACCCAGTACTTC. It encodes CASSIDGQGGLETQYF.

Worth noting for this clone: The same CDR3 also results from other DNA sequences found in this sample. The CDR3 loop is CASSLDRNTGELFF. In DNA, the CDR3 is TGCGCCAGCAGCTTGGACAGAAACACCGGGGAGCTGTTTTTT. The chain recombines TRBV5-1 with TRBJ2-2; no clear D gene. The CDR3 contains 14 residues. CDR1 and CDR2 from the germline V gene are SGHRS and YFSETQ. V was shortened by 0 bases and J by 2 bases, with 5 bases between the two germline ends.

The chain combines TRBV6-6 with TRBJ2-1, with 7 nucleotides matching TRBD2. This CDR3 contains 16 residues. Germline assignment: CDR1 MNHNY and CDR2 SVGAGI (reference sequence). Trimming at V came to 2 bases and at J to 6 bases, leaving 10 bases not matched to a gene. In nucleotides, the CDR3 is TGTGCCAGCAGTTACATGCGAGCGGGATCTATCAATGAGCAGTTCTTC. Translated, it gives CASSYMRAGSINEQFF.

The V and J genes are TRBV6-2 or TRBV6-3 and TRBJ2-7; tentative D call: TRBD1 (6 bases). V lost 5 bases and J 5 bases, leaving 19 bases between the germline ends. Germline assignment: CDR1 MNHEY and CDR2 SVGEGT. This CDR3 has 15 residues. Written as DNA, the CDR3 is TGTGCCAGCAGTCTTCCAGGACAGCCTGTTCACGAGCAGTACTTC. Protein sequence: CASSLPGQPVHEQYF.

The chain couples TRBV25-1 to TRBJ1-6; 7 bases are a match to TRBD1. V was clipped by 3 bases and J by 9 bases; unmatched bases: 8. This CDR3 comprises 15 residues. Germline V CDR1 and CDR2: MGHDK, SYGVNS. CDR3 protein: CASSEGRGIGSPLHF. CDR3 coding DNA: TGTGCCAGCAGTGAGGGCAGGGGGATTGGTTCACCCCTCCACTTT. The whole variable domain, remainder taken from reference TRBV25-1 and TRBJ1-6, is EADIYQTPRYLVIGTGKKITLECSQTMGHDKMYWYQQDPGMELHLIHYSYGVNSTEKGDLSSESTVSRIRTEHFPLTLESARPSHTSQYLCASSEGRGIGSPLHFGNGTRLTVT.

The chain carries TRBV3-1 (or the pseudogene TRBV3-2) and TRBJ1-1, with D perhaps TRBD1 (6 bases). Germline V CDR1 and CDR2: LGHDT, YNNKEL (reference sequence). The V and J ends lost 0 bases and 1 base respectively, with 12 bases between them. This CDR3 comprises 16 residues. The CDR3 loop reads CASSQDLRTENTEAFF. CDR3 bases: TGTGCCAGCAGCCAAGATCTGAGGACAGAGAACACTGAAGCTTTCTTT.

The chain has TRBV7-2 and TRBJ1-5; 7 bases line up with TRBD1. With 1 base clipped from V and 4 bases from J, the junction kept 4 bases outside the gene matches. Germline CDR1 SGHTA, CDR2 FQGNSA. The CDR3 contains 15 residues. Here the CDR3 reads CASSLGGQLNQPQHF. In DNA form, the CDR3 reads TGTGCCAGCAGCTTAGGGGGACAGCTTAATCAGCCCCAGCATTTT.

This chain uses TRBV18 with TRBJ1-1, with TRBD1 matching over 8 bases. Trimming at V came to 6 bases and at J to 1 base, leaving 10 bases not matched to a gene. CDR1 and CDR2 from the germline V gene are KGHSH and LQKENI. The CDR3 contains 16 residues. DNA for the CDR3: TGTGCCAGCTCCTTCGGACAGGGCGCAGCGAACACTGAAGCTTTCTTT. This sequence encodes CASSFGQGAANTEAFF.

The chain links TRBV3-1 (or the pseudogene TRBV3-2) to TRBJ2-7; 7 bases map to TRBD1. The CDR3 loop spans 15 amino acids. V gave up 0 bases and J gave up 7 bases; unmatched junction bases: 9. The germline CDR1 and CDR2 sequences are LGHDT and YNNKEL (reference sequence). Written as DNA, the CDR3 is TGTGCCAGCAGCCAAGACTACTCGACAGGGCGGGAGCAGTACTTC. Translation: CASSQDYSTGREQYF.